Given below is one T cell receptor beta chain in context. The record originates from a study of blood T cell repertoires in COVID-19. For the study at large: Nucleic acid was either cDNA or gDNA, and it came from T cells, B-cell-depleted T cells, or PBMCs.

Here immunoSEQ multiplex PCR was the method, and the copy in TCRdb shows in-frame clones only, minus some. The sample carries 250,000 to 350,000 clones, more than 85% recorded once. The V end was cut by 2 bases, the J end by 12 bases, with 22 bases between. CDR1 and CDR2 from the germline V gene are MNHEY and SVGAGI. This CDR3 has 15 residues. The origin of this receptor is a woman under 40 with COVID-19, enrolled during active disease. Sequenced input: peripheral blood. The chain combines TRBV6-5 with TRBJ1-2, with a weak D call TRBD1 (5 bases). CDR3 in amino acids: CASSYENRGSGVHTF. The CDR3 nucleotides are TGTGCCAGCAGTTACGAAAACCGGGGGTCTGGGGTCCACACCTTC.